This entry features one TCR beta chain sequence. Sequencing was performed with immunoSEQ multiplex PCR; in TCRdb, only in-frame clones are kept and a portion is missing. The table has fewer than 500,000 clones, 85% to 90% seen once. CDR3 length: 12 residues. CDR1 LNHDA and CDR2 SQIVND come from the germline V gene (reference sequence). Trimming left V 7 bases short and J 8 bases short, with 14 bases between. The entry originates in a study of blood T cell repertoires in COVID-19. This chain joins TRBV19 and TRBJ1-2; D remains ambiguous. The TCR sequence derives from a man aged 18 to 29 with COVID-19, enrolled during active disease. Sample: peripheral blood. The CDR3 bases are TGTGCCAGTAACCCGCGGGGTCAAGGCTACACCTTC. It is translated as CASNPRGQGYTF.